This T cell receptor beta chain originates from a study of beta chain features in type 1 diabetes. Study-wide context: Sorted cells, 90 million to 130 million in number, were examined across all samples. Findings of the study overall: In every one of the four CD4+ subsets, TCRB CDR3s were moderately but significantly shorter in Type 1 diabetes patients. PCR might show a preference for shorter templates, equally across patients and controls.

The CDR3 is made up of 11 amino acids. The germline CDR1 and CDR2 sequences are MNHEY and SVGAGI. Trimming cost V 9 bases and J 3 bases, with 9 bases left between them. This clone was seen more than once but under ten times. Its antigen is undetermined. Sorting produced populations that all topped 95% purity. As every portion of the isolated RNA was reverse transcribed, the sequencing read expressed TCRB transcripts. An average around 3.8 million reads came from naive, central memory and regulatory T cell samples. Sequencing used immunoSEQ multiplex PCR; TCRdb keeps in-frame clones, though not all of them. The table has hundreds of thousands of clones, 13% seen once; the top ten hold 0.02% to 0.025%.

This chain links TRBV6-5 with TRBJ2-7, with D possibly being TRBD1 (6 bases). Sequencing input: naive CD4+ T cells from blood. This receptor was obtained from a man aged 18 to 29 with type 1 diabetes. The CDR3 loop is CASGDNYEQYF. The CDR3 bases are TGTGCCAGTGGGGACAACTACGAGCAGTACTTC.